What follows describes a single TCR beta chain. What it binds is unknown. The CDR3 loop spans 13 amino acids. With 1 base removed from V and 3 bases from J, the gap between germline ends came to 9 bases. Germline lookup yields CDR1 DFQATT and CDR2 SNEGSKA (reference sequence). This entry is derived from a study of response to subunit inactivated influenza vaccine. Study-level findings and limits: The authors suggested that few new T cells are recruited per seasonal influenza vaccination.

TCRdb processed the RT-PCR reads anew with MiXCR; each CDR3 protein has one entry. The sample consists of hundreds of thousands of distinct CDR3 sequences, 25% of them appearing once. The clonotype was recovered from a man between 45 and 60 years old who received an inactivated influenza vaccine. The specimen comprised CD4+ T cells sorted from PBMCs, sampled about 5 days after vaccination. The rearrangement uses TRBV20-1 and TRBJ1-2; tentative D call: TRBD1 (5 bases). CDR3 in DNA: TGCAGTGCTAGAGTAGGGACCGACTATGGCTACACCTTC. Amino acids: CSARVGTDYGYTF.